This record looks at one T cell receptor (beta chain) sequence and its context. This clonotype was detected ten times or more. Its binding antigen is unknown. One base away there is no much larger clone; base qualities are not given. The CDR3 has 15 amino acids, counting the end cysteine and phenylalanine. Only the CDR3 region is kept as DNA, spanning 45 bases read in frame from base 1. From a lookup of the germline V gene, CDR1 and CDR2 are LGHNA and YSLEER. The junction shows trimming of 0 bases on V and 4 bases on J, and the gene matches do not reach 4 bases of it. This specimen comes from a study of T-cell reconstitution after alpha-beta-depleted transplantation in children listed by TCRdb under 2016. As for the study more broadly: Using TCR repertoire profiling, the study quantitatively followed how T-cell immune reconstitution unfolded in children after TCRalphabeta/CD19-depleted allogeneic hematopoietic cell transplantation. Study-level results and caveats: The apparently early recovery of alphabetaT-cell counts about two months after transplant reportedly depended on only several hundred rapidly expanded clones that came from non-depleted graft cells. In some patients, high TCRbeta diversity at day 60 was attributed to recipient T cells and intrathymic progenitors that had survived conditioning. Over subsequent months, a decline in hyperexpanded clone frequencies was noted, and after one year, T-cell counts and TCRbeta diversity were mostly ascribed to newly produced T cells.

The meaning of the sample's treatment or condition label: allogeneic hematopoietic cell transplantation with graft depleted of TCRalphabeta T cells and CD19 B cells. The children who served as transplant recipients had been given grafts of TCRalphabeta/CD19-depleted allogeneic hematopoietic cells. Libraries were made using PCR. Sequencing used an Illumina HiSeq 2500. TCR library preparation used molecular barcoding, with unique molecular identifiers applied to normalize quantification of the TCRbeta repertoire. TCRdb itself trimmed the public reads at Q25 with fastp, ran MiXCR and retained productive beta chains. Rows are combined by CDR3 protein, so each entry shows the most common genes and DNA. The sample table holds 100,000 to 130,000 distinct CDR3 sequences, of which around 6.4% were seen once. 20% to 25% of the sample is held by the ten biggest clonotypes.

The sequence joins TRBV4-3 to TRBJ2-7, with TRBD1 identical over 9 junction bases. The source is a male patient under 10 years old who had a stem cell transplant for acute lymphoblastic leukemia, so the T cells may come from the graft donor. The specimen was PBMCs, mostly from graft donor cells, collected 360 days after TCRalphabeta/CD19-depleted stem cell transplant. In nucleotide form, the sequence is TGCGCCAGCAGCCAAGATAACGACAGGGGGTACGAGCAGTACTTC. This gives the protein CASSQDNDRGYEQYF.